These T cell receptor beta chains were read from a single sample in a study of blood T cell repertoires in COVID-19. Clones were sequenced by immunoSEQ multiplex PCR, and TCRdb holds only the in-frame ones, with some missing. The table records under 300,000 clones, 80% to 90% of them present only once. Sequencing input: peripheral blood. Every receptor here comes from a man aged 55-75 years with acute or convalescent COVID-19. Both conserved end residues are part of each CDR3. A D gene is named only where the DNA matches it firmly. Rows may omit the clone size; those that give it use once, few, many or a size class.

clone_size	v_call	j_call	d_call	cdr3_nt	cdr3_aa
-	TRBV3-1/TRBV3-2	TRBJ2-7	-	TGTGCCAGCAGCCAAGAAGGGGGTCTACGAAATCAGCAGTACTTC	CASSQEGGLRNQQYF
medium-sized	TRBV19	TRBJ1-5	-	TGTGCCAGTAGTAAGCGGGAACATAGCAATCAGCCCCAGCATTTT	CASSKREHSNQPQHF
-	TRBV11-3	TRBJ2-7	TRBD2	TGTGCCAGCAGCTTAAAACTAGCGGGAGCCGAGCAGTACTTC	CASSLKLAGAEQYF
-	TRBV28	TRBJ1-1	-	TGTGCCAGCAGTTTATGGTCAGGGAACACTGAAGCTTTCTTT	CASSLWSGNTEAFF
-	TRBV6-6	TRBJ2-7	TRBD1	TGTGCCAGCAGAACTGACAGGGACTACGAGCAGTACTTC	CASRTDRDYEQYF
-	TRBV7-9	TRBJ1-3	-	TGTGCCAGCAGCCCCTCGACAAGCTCTGGAAACACCATATATTTT	CASSPSTSSGNTIYF
-	TRBV28	TRBJ1-1	-	TGTGCCAGCATTGGGGAGTTGTACACTGAAGCTTTCTTT	CASIGELYTEAFF
-	TRBV9	TRBJ1-6	TRBD1	TGTGCCAGCAGCGTTGGGACAGGGAATTCACCCCTCCACTTT	CASSVGTGNSPLHF
-	TRBV5-6	TRBJ1-2	-	TGTGCCAGCAGCGAATACCCACAGGGCCCAACCGGTGGCTACACCTTC	CASSEYPQGPTGGYTF
-	TRBV6-2/TRBV6-3	TRBJ2-7	TRBD1	TGTGCCAGCAGTAATACAGGGGGCCCCTACGAGCAGTACTTC	CASSNTGGPYEQYF
-	TRBV27	TRBJ1-5	-	TGTGCCAGCAGTCCGGGTATGGGCAATCAGCCCCAGCATTTT	CASSPGMGNQPQHF
-	TRBV30	TRBJ1-5	TRBD1	TGTGCCTGGAGTGTACAGGGGACGGTTCAGCCCCAGCATTTT	CAWSVQGTVQPQHF
-	TRBV14	TRBJ1-1	-	TGTGCCAGCAGCCAAGGGCGGTCGAGGAACACTGAAGCTTTCTTT	CASSQGRSRNTEAFF
-	TRBV18	TRBJ2-5	-	TGTGCCAGCTCACCGGTCAGGGAAGGAGAAGAGACCCAGTACTTC	CASSPVREGEETQYF
-	TRBV6-4	TRBJ2-1	TRBD2	TGTGCCAGCAGTGACCAGCGGGAGTACGATGAGCAGTTCTTC	CASSDQREYDEQFF
-	TRBV18	TRBJ1-1	TRBD1	TGTGCCAGCTCACCACCCGCCGGGACAGTAGGCACTGAAGCTTTCTTT	CASSPPAGTVGTEAFF
-	TRBV29-1	TRBJ2-2	-	TGCAGCGTTGACAGAACCGGGGAGCTGTTTTTT	CSVDRTGELFF
-	TRBV28	TRBJ2-7	TRBD1	TGTGCCAGCAGTTTAGAGGGACAGGGGGTCCTCGAGCAGTACTTC	CASSLEGQGVLEQYF
-	TRBV11-2	TRBJ2-3	-	TGTGCCAGCAGCTTAAAGGGGTCGGGCACAGATACGCAGTATTTT	CASSLKGSGTDTQYF
-	TRBV7-2	TRBJ2-1	-	TGTGCCAGCAGCAGCGGGACATACAATGAGCAGTTCTTC	CASSSGTYNEQFF
-	TRBV12-5	TRBJ1-6	TRBD1	TGTGCTAGTGGTTTGGTACTAGGACAGGGTCGTGATATTTCACCCCTCCACTTT	CASGLVLGQGRDISPLHF
-	TRBV19	TRBJ2-1	TRBD2	TGTGCCAGTACTAGCGGCAATGAGCAGTTCTTC	CASTSGNEQFF
few	TRBV4-3	TRBJ2-3	-	TGCGCCAGCAGCCAAGACATGAATCAGAAAGGGGGTACGCAGTATTTT	CASSQDMNQKGGTQYF
-	TRBV6-5	TRBJ1-2	TRBD1	TGTGCCAGTTACCCCCAGACAGGGAACTATGGCTACACCTTC	CASYPQTGNYGYTF
-	TRBV7-9	TRBJ2-5	TRBD2	TGTGCCAGCAGCTCAAGGAGTGGAGGGAGGGCCCTGGAGACCCAGTACTTC	CASSSRSGGRALETQYF
-	TRBV5-1	TRBJ2-1	-	TGCGCCAGCAGTACGGGATTCTACAATGAGCAGTTCTTC	CASSTGFYNEQFF
-	TRBV5-6	TRBJ1-2	TRBD1	TGTGCCAGCAGCCCACAGGGGAACTATGGCTACACCTTC	CASSPQGNYGYTF
-	TRBV19	TRBJ2-7	TRBD2	TGTGCCAGTAGTATAGCGAGCGGGAGCACCTACGAGCAGTACTTC	CASSIASGSTYEQYF
-	TRBV6-2/TRBV6-3	TRBJ1-4	-	TGTGCCAGCAGTCATCCCCCGGCGGGCCCGGGTAATGAAAAACTGTTTTTT	CASSHPPAGPGNEKLFF
-	TRBV7-2	TRBJ2-3	TRBD1	TGTGCCAGCAGCTACCGACAGGGGGCCACAGATACGCAGTATTTT	CASSYRQGATDTQYF
once	TRBV24-1	TRBJ2-3	-	TGTGCCACAACTGGTCGAGGCGGCAGCACAGATACGCAGTATTTT	CATTGRGGSTDTQYF
-	TRBV30	TRBJ2-7	TRBD2	TGTGCCTGGGGATCTGGACTAGCGGGAGTCTACGAGCAGTACTTC	CAWGSGLAGVYEQYF
-	TRBV5-6	TRBJ2-7	TRBD1	TGTGCCAGCAGCTTTTTGACAGGGGGCAACTACGAGCAGTACTTC	CASSFLTGGNYEQYF
-	TRBV7-3	TRBJ2-1	TRBD2	TGTGCCAGCAGCATAAATCCGCGAGGGACTAGCGGGAGGGAGTACCGGACCTACAATGAGCAGTTCTTC	CASSINPRGTSGREYRTYNEQFF
-	TRBV6-1	TRBJ2-7	TRBD1	TGTGCCAGCAGTGAGACAGGGGTTGCCTACGAGCAGTACTTC	CASSETGVAYEQYF
-	TRBV6-6	TRBJ1-1	-	TGTGCCAGCAGTTATAAGTTAGGGGCTGAAGCTTTCTTT	CASSYKLGAEAFF
-	TRBV9	TRBJ2-1	TRBD2	TGTGCCAGTGGGGGACTAGCGGACCGTGAGCAGTTCTTC	CASGGLADREQFF
once	TRBV6-6	TRBJ1-5	TRBD1	TGTGCCAGCAGCAGGGACAGCGATCAGCCCCAGCATTTT	CASSRDSDQPQHF
once	TRBV20-1	TRBJ1-1	TRBD1	TGCAGTGCTAGTAGGGACAGGGGCACCGAAGCTTTCTTT	CSASRDRGTEAFF
-	TRBV6-5	TRBJ1-4	TRBD1	TGTGCCAGCAGACCCCCAGGGGGACGTGAAAAACTGTTTTTT	CASRPPGGREKLFF
once	TRBV11-2	TRBJ2-1	TRBD2	TGTGCCAGCAGGCCGACTAGCGGGAAAGGTAGTGAGCAGTTCTTC	CASRPTSGKGSEQFF
-	TRBV2	TRBJ2-5	-	TGTGCCAGCTTGGGACACTTCCAAGAGACCCAGTACTTC	CASLGHFQETQYF
-	TRBV5-1	TRBJ1-4	-	TGCGCCAGCAGCCCACAGGGTCGGGAAGAAAAACTGTTTTTT	CASSPQGREEKLFF
-	TRBV6-1	TRBJ2-2	TRBD1	TGTGCCAGCAGTGAAGGGACAGGGCCTTTCGGGGAGCTGTTTTTT	CASSEGTGPFGELFF
once	TRBV12-3/TRBV12-4	TRBJ1-3	TRBD1	TGTGCCAGCAGTTTTAGGGGGCCCGCCACCATATATTTT	CASSFRGPATIYF
-	TRBV29-1	TRBJ2-4	TRBD1	TGCAGCGCCGCAGGCACAGGGGTGACCAAAAACATTCAGTACTTC	CSAAGTGVTKNIQYF
-	TRBV7-9	TRBJ2-7	-	TGTGCCAGCAGCTCACAGGGAAACCCCTCATACGAGCAGTACTTC	CASSSQGNPSYEQYF
-	TRBV28	TRBJ1-5	TRBD1	TGTGCCAGCAGAAGGACAGGGGTGGGGCAGCCCCAGCATTTT	CASRRTGVGQPQHF
-	TRBV18	TRBJ2-1	TRBD2	TGTGCCAGCTCACCGGGACTAGCGGGGCTCAATGAGCAGTTCTTC	CASSPGLAGLNEQFF
-	TRBV12-3/TRBV12-4	TRBJ1-1	-	TGTGCCAGCAGCCCGGACACCTACACTGAAGCTTTCTTT	CASSPDTYTEAFF
-	TRBV12-5	TRBJ2-3	TRBD2	TGTGCTAGTGGAGGGACTAGCGAGGGCACAGATACGCAGTATTTT	CASGGTSEGTDTQYF
-	TRBV3-1/TRBV3-2	TRBJ2-1	TRBD1	TGTGCCAGCCGGAAGGGGGCATCAAGCTCCTACAATGAGCAGTTCTTC	CASRKGASSSYNEQFF
-	TRBV5-5	TRBJ2-2	TRBD2	TGTGCCAGCACCCATCTAGCGGGAGGGACCGGGGAGCTGTTTTTT	CASTHLAGGTGELFF
-	TRBV7-2	TRBJ2-7	-	TGTGCCAGCAGCTTAAGCGGCGGCTCCTACGAGCAGTACTTC	CASSLSGGSYEQYF
-	TRBV5-5	TRBJ2-5	-	TGTGCCAGCAGCTTGGGGCAGGGGCAAGAGACCCAGTACTTC	CASSLGQGQETQYF
-	TRBV3-1/TRBV3-2	TRBJ1-1	TRBD1	TGTGCCAGCAGCCTTAAGAGAGGGGGCAACACTGAAGCTTTCTTT	CASSLKRGGNTEAFF